The 19 T cell receptor beta chains presented below share a single source sample, sequenced in a study of cytomegalovirus exposure and HLA in healthy donors. Both 60 Vbeta primers and 13 Jbeta primers went into the PCR. Method: immunoSEQ multiplex PCR; TCRdb's copy keeps in-frame clones and lacks some. Of around 300,000 clones detected, about 90% appear once; the ten largest clones hold roughly 2.1%. What was sequenced was PBMCs. These receptors were taken from a woman under 30 in good health and CMV-seronegative.

The V gene is TRBV29-1, the J gene TRBJ2-1, with D tentatively TRBD1 (6 bases). The CDR3 consists of 13 residues. From germline, CDR1 is SQVTM and CDR2 ANQGSEA. Trimming stripped 4 bases from V and 6 bases from J, with 13 bases between. The CDR3 DNA is TGCAGCGTTGCCACAGGGACCTTCAATGAGCAGTTCTTC. Encoded protein: CSVATGTFNEQFF.

The CDR3 is CASSGAGTDTQYF. CDR3 sequence (DNA): TGTGCCAGCAGTGGGGCGGGCACAGATACGCAGTATTTT. The gene calls are TRBV6-5 and TRBJ2-3; weak D call: TRBD1 (5 bases). Trimming removed 5 bases at V and 1 base at J, with 7 bases between. CDR1 is MNHEY, CDR2 SVGAGI, per germline. The CDR3 runs 13 residues.

The rearrangement joins TRBV13 to TRBJ1-1, with a tentative D call TRBD1 (5 bases). The CDR3 has 14 amino acids. Germline values: CDR1 PRHDT, CDR2 FYEKMQ (reference sequence). V lost 7 bases, J lost 0 bases, and 12 bases lay in between. The CDR3 sequence: CASTSDSLNTEAFF. CDR3 DNA: TGTGCCAGCACCTCAGACAGCCTGAACACTGAAGCTTTCTTT. Combining the CDR3 with reference TRBV13 and TRBJ1-1 gives the whole variable domain AAGVIQSPRHLIKEKRETATLKCYPIPRHDTVYWYQQGPGQDPQFLISFYEKMQSDKGSIPDRFSAQQFSDYHSELNMSSLELGDSALYFCASTSDSLNTEAFFGQGTRLTVV.

The rearrangement joins TRBV6-1 to TRBJ2-3, with D unresolved. The V gene lost 4 bases and the J gene lost 2 bases, with 4 bases spanning the gap. Germline V gene data show CDR1 as MNHNS and CDR2 as SASEGT. The CDR3 is 12 amino acids. The CDR3 sequence is CASSVFTDTQYF. The DNA of the CDR3 is TGTGCCAGCAGTGTATTCACAGATACGCAGTATTTT.

The chain joins TRBV4-1 to TRBJ2-1, with D perhaps matching TRBD1 (6 bases). CDR3 length: 15 amino acids. Germline assignment: CDR1 MGHRA and CDR2 YSYEKL. Trimming stripped 0 bases from V and 4 bases from J, with 10 bases between. This chain's CDR3 is CASSQDLGQYNEQFF. The CDR3 coding sequence is TGCGCCAGCAGCCAAGATCTGGGACAATACAATGAGCAGTTCTTC.

The chain couples TRBV5-6 to TRBJ1-4; 8 bases agree with TRBD1. J gave up 3 bases and V 8 bases, and 9 bases lay outside the gene matches. This CDR3 region has 15 residues. Germline V gives CDR1 SGHDT, CDR2 YYEEEE. CDR3 nucleotide sequence: TGTGCCAGTACACAACAGGGGGGTGCTAATGAAAAACTGTTTTTT. As protein: CASTQQGGANEKLFF.

The DNA for the CDR3 is TGTGCCAGCAGCCACGAGGGTGGTCTAAGGATTGAGTTCTTC. Its protein product is CASSHEGGLRIEFF. This chain connects TRBV7-3 to TRBJ2-1, with D maybe TRBD2 (5 bases). This CDR3 region has 14 residues. V was shortened by 5 bases and J by 14 bases, with 22 bases between the two germline ends. Germline loops: CDR1 SGHTA, CDR2 FQGTGA.

The rearrangement links TRBV5-6 to TRBJ2-7, with D possibly TRBD2 on 6 matching bases. V lost 0 bases and J lost 6, with 13 bases in between. CDR3 size: 14 residues. Germline CDR1 and CDR2: SGHDT and YYEEEE. CDR3 DNA: TGTGCCAGCAGCTTGGAGCGGCGGGGTTCCGAGCAGTACTTC. Its protein product is CASSLERRGSEQYF.

This clone occurred once. The V call is TRBV7-3, the J call TRBJ2-7, with D uncertain. This CDR3 comprises 14 residues. The germline V and J ends were trimmed by 3 bases and 0 bases, with 9 bases remaining between them. In germline, CDR1 is SGHTA, CDR2 FQGTGA. The CDR3 here is CASSLVGSSYEQYF. CDR3 DNA: TGTGCCAGCAGCTTGGTGGGCAGCTCCTACGAGCAGTACTTC.

This sequence joins TRBV5-6 and TRBJ2-7, with 10 bases aligning to TRBD2. The CDR3 is 12 amino acids. The J segment lost 6 bases and the V segment lost 4 bases, leaving 1 base of the junction unmatched. Germline CDR1 and CDR2: SGHDT and YYEEEE. CDR3 amino acids: CASSRTSGEQYF. In DNA, the CDR3 is TGTGCCAGCAGCCGGACTAGCGGCGAGCAGTACTTC.

This clone was counted once. V gene TRBV7-8 combines with J gene TRBJ2-1; 16 positions agree with TRBD2. V was clipped by 5 bases and J by 6 bases; unmatched bases: 4. The CDR3 contains 16 residues. Germline V CDR1 and CDR2: SGHVS, FQNEAQ. This CDR3 is CASSIGTSGGANEQFF. CDR3 in DNA: TGTGCCAGCAGCATCGGGACTAGCGGGGGGGCCAATGAGCAGTTCTTC.

This clone was detected once. The V gene is TRBV10-3, the J gene TRBJ2-2, with 10 positions matching TRBD1. Germline CDR1 is ENHRY and CDR2 is SYGVKD. V trimming: 6 bases; J trimming: 5 bases; junction bases outside the gene matches: 9. The CDR3 is 16 residues long. The CDR3 region has the DNA TGTGCCATCAGGTTCGGTGACAGGGGGCGGACCGGGGAGCTGTTTTTT. Translated, it gives CAIRFGDRGRTGELFF.

The chain carries TRBV6-5 and TRBJ2-7; TRBD2 might be the D (6 bases). There are 16 residues in the CDR3. V shed 0 bases and J shed 7 bases, with 19 bases lying between them. Germline CDR1 is MNHEY and CDR2 is SVGAGI. The CDR3 region has the DNA TGTGCCAGCAGTTACTCGAGAGTCATAACGGCGGGAGAGCAGTACTTC. This gives the protein CASSYSRVITAGEQYF.

This clone was observed a handful of times. The V and J genes are TRBV5-8 and TRBJ1-6, with D perhaps TRBD1 (6 bases). V lost 2 bases to trimming and J lost 0 bases, with 9 bases between them. Germline values: CDR1 SGHTS, CDR2 YDEGEE. CDR3 length: 16 residues. This CDR3 reads CASSLQGNSYNSPLHF. The CDR3 DNA follows: TGTGCCAGCAGCTTACAGGGTAACTCCTATAATTCACCCCTCCACTTT. The full variable domain, completed using reference TRBV5-8 and TRBJ1-6, is EAGVTQSPTHLIKTRGQQATLRCSPISGHTSVYWYQQALGLGLQFLLWYDEGEERNRGNFPPRFSGRQFPNYSSELNVNALELEDSALYLCASSLQGNSYNSPLHFGNGTRLTVT.

The V and J genes are TRBV6-5 and TRBJ1-1; D is uncertain. V lost 5 bases, J lost 0 bases, and 13 bases lay in between. CDR3 length equals 15 residues. The germline V gene has CDR1 MNHEY and CDR2 SVGAGI. CDR3 sequence (DNA): TGTGCCAGCAGTCCACCGCGGGCGCTGAACACTGAAGCTTTCTTT. Translation gives CASSPPRALNTEAFF.

The chain carries TRBV6-5 and TRBJ2-7; D possibly corresponds to TRBD1 (6 bases). The CDR3 is 14 residues long. V was shortened by 6 bases and J by 7 bases, with 19 bases between the two germline ends. Germline CDR1 and CDR2: MNHEY and SVGAGI. The CDR3 reads CASSSGTLPREQYF. As DNA, the CDR3 is TGTGCCAGCAGCTCCGGGACACTCCCCCGAGAGCAGTACTTC.

The chain employs TRBV10-2 and TRBJ2-7; the D gene is possibly TRBD1 (6 bases). The CDR3 contains 14 residues. Trimming removed 10 bases at V and 3 bases at J, with 19 bases between. The V gene's germline CDR1 is WSHSY and CDR2 SAAADI. CDR3 in amino acids: CATRNRQADYEQYF. DNA of the CDR3: TGCGCCACCAGAAATAGACAGGCCGACTACGAGCAGTACTTC.

The CDR3 DNA reads as TGTGCCAGCAGCGCCGGACAGGGTCATCAGCCCCAGCATTTT. As protein: CASSAGQGHQPQHF. V and J are TRBV9 and TRBJ1-5; 8 bases agree with TRBD1. Germline lookup yields CDR1 SGDLS and CDR2 YYNGEE. The length of the CDR3 is 14 residues. Trimming at V came to 3 bases and at J to 5 bases, leaving 4 bases not matched to a gene.

The V call is TRBV19, the J call TRBJ1-1, with D unresolved. The V gene's germline CDR1 is LNHDA and CDR2 SQIVND (reference sequence). V was trimmed by 4 bases and J by 0 bases, leaving 9 bases between them. CDR3 length equals 14 residues. CDR3 loop: CASSTGGMNTEAFF. The CDR3 coding sequence is TGTGCCAGTAGTACGGGCGGGATGAACACTGAAGCTTTCTTT.